This T cell receptor (beta chain) is from a study of T cell changes during pregnancy in multiple sclerosis. Germline values: CDR1 LNHDA, CDR2 SQIVND (reference sequence). CDR3 length: 15 residues. The V and J ends lost 3 bases and 2 bases respectively, with 8 bases between them. Measured with immunoSEQ multiplex PCR; TCRdb has only the in-frame clones, and not every one. The data show about 87,000 clones, approximately 92% seen once. The source was peripheral blood, collected in the third trimester of pregnancy. The V and J genes are TRBV19 and TRBJ2-6; no definite D call. The TCR was taken from a female donor in good health, enrolled as a control in a pregnancy study. The CDR3 is CASSIRSTGANVLTF. CDR3 nucleotide sequence: TGTGCCAGTAGTATTCGTTCTACTGGGGCCAACGTCCTGACTTTC.